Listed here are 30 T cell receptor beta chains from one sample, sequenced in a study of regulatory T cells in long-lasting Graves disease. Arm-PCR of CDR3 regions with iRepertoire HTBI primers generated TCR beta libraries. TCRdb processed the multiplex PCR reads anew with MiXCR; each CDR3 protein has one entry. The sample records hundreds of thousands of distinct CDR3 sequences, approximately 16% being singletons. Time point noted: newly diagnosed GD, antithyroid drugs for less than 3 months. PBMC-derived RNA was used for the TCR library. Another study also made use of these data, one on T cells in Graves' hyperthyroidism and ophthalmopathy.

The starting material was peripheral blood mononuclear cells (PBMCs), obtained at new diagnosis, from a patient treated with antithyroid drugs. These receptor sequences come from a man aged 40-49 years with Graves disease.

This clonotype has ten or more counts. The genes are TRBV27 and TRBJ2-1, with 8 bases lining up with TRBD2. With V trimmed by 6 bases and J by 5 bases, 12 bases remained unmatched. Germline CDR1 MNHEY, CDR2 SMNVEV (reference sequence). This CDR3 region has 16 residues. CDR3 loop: CASRLAGGALHNEQFF. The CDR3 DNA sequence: TGTGCCAGCAGACTTGCCGGGGGGGCCTTGCACAATGAGCAGTTCTTC.

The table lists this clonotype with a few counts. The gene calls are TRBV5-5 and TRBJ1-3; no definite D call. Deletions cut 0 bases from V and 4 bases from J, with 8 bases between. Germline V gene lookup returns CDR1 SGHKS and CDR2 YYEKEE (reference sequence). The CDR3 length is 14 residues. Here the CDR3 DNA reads TGTGCCAGCAGCTTGGTCGTGGCCGGAAACACCATATATTTT. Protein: CASSLVVAGNTIYF. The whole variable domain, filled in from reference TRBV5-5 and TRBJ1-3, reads DAGVTQSPTHLIKTRGQQVTLRCSPISGHKSVSWYQQVLGQGPQFIFQYYEKEERGRGNFPDRFSARQFPNYSSELNVNALLLGDSALYLCASSLVVAGNTIYFGEGSWLTVV.

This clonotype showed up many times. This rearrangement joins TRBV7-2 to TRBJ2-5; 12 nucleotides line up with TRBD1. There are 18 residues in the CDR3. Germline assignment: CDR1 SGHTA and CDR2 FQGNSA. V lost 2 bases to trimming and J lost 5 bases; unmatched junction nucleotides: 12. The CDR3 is CASSLWDRGRWLRETQYF. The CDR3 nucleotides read TGTGCCAGCAGCTTATGGGACAGGGGGCGCTGGCTTCGGGAGACCCAGTACTTC.

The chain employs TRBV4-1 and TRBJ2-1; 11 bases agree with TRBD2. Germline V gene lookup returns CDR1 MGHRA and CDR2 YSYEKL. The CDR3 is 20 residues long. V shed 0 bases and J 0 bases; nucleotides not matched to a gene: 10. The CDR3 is CASSQDFTSGGPPSYNEQFF. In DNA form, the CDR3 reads TGCGCCAGCAGCCAAGATTTTACTAGCGGGGGCCCACCCTCCTACAATGAGCAGTTCTTC.

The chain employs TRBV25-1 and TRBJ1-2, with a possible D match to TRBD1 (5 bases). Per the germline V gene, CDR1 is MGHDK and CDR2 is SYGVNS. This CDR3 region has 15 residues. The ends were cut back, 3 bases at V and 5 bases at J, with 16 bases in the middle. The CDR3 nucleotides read TGTGCCAGCAGTGAGGCAGGGCAGTCCCCTTATGGCTACACCTTC. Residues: CASSEAGQSPYGYTF.

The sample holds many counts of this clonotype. The CDR3 region has the DNA TGTGCCAGCAGCTTAGTAATGGGAAAACTGTTTTTT. Protein: CASSLVMGKLFF. V and J are TRBV11-2 and TRBJ1-4; D is uncertain. Looked up from germline, CDR1 is SGHAT and CDR2 is FQNNGV. V was trimmed by 1 base and J by 10 bases, leaving 7 bases between them. The CDR3 is 12 residues long.

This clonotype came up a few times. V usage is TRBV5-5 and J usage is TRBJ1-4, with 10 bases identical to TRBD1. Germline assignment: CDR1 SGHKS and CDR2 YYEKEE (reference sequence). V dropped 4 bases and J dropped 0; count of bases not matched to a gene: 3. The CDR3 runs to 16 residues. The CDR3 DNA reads TGTGCCAGCAGCGCCGGGACAGGGGCAACTAATGAAAAACTGTTTTTT. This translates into CASSAGTGATNEKLFF.

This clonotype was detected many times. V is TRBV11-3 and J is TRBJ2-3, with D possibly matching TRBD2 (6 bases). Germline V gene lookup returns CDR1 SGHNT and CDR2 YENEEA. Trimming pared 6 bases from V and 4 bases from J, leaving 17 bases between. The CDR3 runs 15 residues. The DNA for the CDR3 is TGTGCCAGCAGAGCCGGGACGGAGGGGTCAGATACGCAGTATTTT. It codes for CASRAGTEGSDTQYF.

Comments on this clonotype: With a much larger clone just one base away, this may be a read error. The CDR3 region has the DNA TGTGCCAGCAGCCAAAGTCTAGCGGTGTACAATGAGCAGTTCTTC. Its protein product is CASSQSLAVYNEQFF. The chain links TRBV14 to TRBJ2-1; 7 bases fit TRBD2. CDR3 length: 15 residues. Germline V gene lookup returns CDR1 SGHDN and CDR2 FVKESK. Losses at the gene ends were 2 bases for V and 4 bases for J; bases not matched to a gene: 5.

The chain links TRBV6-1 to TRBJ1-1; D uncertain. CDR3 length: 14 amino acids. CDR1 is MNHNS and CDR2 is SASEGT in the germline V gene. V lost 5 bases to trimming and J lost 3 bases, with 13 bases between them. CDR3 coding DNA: TGTGCCAGCAGTCCACGGAGAAGGCACACTGAAGCTTTCTTT. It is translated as CASSPRRRHTEAFF.

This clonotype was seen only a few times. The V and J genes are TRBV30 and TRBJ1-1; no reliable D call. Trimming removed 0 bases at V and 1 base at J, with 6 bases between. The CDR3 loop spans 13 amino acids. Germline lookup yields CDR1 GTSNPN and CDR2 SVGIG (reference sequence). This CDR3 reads CAWSVTRNTEAFF. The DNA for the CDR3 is TGTGCCTGGAGTGTGACAAGGAACACTGAAGCTTTCTTT.

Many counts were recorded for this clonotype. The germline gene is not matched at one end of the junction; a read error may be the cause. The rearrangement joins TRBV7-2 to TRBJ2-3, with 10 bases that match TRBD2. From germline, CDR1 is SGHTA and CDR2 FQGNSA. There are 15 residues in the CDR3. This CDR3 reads CASRLVSGRVDTQYF. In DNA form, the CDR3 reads TGTGCCAGCAGATTAGTCAGCGGGAGGGTAGATACGCAGTATTTT.

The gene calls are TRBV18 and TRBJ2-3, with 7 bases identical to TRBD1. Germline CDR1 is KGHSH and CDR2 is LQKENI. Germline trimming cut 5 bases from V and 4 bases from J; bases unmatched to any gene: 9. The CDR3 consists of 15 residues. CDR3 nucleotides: TGTGCCAGCTCATTTGACCGGGACAGACCAGATACGCAGTATTTT. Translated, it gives CASSFDRDRPDTQYF.

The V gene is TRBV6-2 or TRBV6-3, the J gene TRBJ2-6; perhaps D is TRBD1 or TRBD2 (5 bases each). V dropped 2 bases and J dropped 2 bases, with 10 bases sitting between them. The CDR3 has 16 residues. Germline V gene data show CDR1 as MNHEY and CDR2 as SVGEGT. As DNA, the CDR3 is TGTGCCAGCAGTTACCCTCGGGGCACTGGGGCCAACGTCCTGACTTTC. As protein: CASSYPRGTGANVLTF.

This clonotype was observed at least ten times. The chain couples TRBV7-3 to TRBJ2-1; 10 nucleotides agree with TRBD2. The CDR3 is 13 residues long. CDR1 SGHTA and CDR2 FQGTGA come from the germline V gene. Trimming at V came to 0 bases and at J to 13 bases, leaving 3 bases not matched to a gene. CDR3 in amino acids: CASSLTSGGTQFF. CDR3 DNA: TGTGCCAGCAGCTTAACTAGCGGGGGGACCCAGTTCTTC.

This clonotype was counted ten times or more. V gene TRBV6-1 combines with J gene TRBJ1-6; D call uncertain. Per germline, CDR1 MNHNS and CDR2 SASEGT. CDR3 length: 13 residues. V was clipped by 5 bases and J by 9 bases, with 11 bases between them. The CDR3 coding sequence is TGTGCCAGCAGTCAAACCGGCATTTCACCCCTCCACTTT. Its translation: CASSQTGISPLHF.

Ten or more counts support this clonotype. For the CDR3, the DNA is TGTGCCAGCAGCCAAGCCCCCCTAGGGGGCTACGAGCAGTACTTC. It encodes CASSQAPLGGYEQYF. The chain recombines TRBV14 with TRBJ2-7; D may be TRBD1 (6 bases). Germline assignment: CDR1 SGHDN and CDR2 FVKESK. With 1 base removed from V and 3 bases from J, the gap between germline ends came to 13 bases. The CDR3 consists of 15 residues.

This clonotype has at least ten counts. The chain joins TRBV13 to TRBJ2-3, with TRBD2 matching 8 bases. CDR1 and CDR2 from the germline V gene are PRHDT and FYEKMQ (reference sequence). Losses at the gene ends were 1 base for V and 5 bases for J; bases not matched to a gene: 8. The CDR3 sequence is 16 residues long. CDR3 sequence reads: CASSLDPGLGGDTQYF. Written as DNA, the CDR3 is TGTGCCAGCAGCTTAGACCCGGGACTAGGGGGAGATACGCAGTATTTT.

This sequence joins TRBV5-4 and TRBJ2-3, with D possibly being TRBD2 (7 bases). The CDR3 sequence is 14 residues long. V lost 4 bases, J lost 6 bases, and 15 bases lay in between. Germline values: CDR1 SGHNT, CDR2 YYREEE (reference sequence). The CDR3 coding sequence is TGTGCCAGCAGCCTCAAGGGGGGGGCGGATACGCAGTATTTT. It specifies CASSLKGGADTQYF.

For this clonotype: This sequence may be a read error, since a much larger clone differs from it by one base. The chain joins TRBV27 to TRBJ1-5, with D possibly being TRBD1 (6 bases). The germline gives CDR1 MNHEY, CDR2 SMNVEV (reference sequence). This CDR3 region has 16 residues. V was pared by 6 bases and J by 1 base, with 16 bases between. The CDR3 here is CASRRQDLWSNQPQHF. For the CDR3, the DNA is TGTGCCAGCAGAAGACAGGACCTATGGAGCAATCAGCCCCAGCATTTT.

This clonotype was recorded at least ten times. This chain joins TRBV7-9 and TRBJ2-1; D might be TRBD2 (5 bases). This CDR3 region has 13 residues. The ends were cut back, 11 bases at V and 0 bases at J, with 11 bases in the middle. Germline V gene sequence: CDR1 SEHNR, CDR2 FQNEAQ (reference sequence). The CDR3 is CAFGLPSYNEQFF. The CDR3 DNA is TGTGCCTTTGGACTCCCCTCCTACAATGAGCAGTTCTTC.

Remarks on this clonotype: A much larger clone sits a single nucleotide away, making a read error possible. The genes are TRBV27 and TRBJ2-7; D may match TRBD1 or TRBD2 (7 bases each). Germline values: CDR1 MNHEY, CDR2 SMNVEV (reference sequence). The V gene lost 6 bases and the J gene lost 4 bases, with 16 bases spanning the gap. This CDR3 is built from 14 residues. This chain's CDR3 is CASRGRGGRYEQYF. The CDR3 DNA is TGTGCCAGCAGAGGCAGGGGGGGGCGGTACGAGCAGTACTTC.

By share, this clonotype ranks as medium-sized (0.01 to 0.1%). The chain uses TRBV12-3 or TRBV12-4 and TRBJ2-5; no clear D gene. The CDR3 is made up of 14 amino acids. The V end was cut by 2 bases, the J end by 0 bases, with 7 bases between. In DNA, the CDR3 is TGTGCCAGCAGTTTAAGGGCGGACCAAGAGACCCAGTACTTC. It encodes CASSLRADQETQYF.

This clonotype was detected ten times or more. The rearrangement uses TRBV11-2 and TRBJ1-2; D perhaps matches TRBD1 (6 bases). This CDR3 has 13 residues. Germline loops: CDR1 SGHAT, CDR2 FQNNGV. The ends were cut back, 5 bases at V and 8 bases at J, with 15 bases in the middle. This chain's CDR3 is CASSLGRGRGYTF. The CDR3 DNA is TGTGCCAGCAGCCTGGGCCGGGGGCGAGGCTACACCTTC.

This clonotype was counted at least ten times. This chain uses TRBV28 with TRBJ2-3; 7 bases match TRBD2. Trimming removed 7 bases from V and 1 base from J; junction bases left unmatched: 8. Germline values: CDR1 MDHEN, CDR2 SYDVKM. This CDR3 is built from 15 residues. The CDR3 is CASTSMGGGTDTQYF. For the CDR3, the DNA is TGTGCCAGCACCTCAATGGGGGGGGGCACAGATACGCAGTATTTT.

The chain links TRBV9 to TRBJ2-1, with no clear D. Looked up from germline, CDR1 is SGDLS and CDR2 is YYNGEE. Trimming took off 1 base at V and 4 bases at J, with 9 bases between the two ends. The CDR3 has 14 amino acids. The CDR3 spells CASSVTGLYNEQFF. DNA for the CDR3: TGTGCCAGCAGCGTAACGGGTTTATACAATGAGCAGTTCTTC.

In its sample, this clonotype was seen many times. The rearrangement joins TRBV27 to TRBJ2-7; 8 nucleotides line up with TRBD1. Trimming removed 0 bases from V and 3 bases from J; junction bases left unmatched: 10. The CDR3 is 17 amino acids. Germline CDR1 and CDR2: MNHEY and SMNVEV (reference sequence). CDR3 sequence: CASSLSPTGTGLYEQYF. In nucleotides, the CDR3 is TGTGCCAGCAGTTTATCCCCCACCGGGACAGGACTCTACGAGCAGTACTTC.

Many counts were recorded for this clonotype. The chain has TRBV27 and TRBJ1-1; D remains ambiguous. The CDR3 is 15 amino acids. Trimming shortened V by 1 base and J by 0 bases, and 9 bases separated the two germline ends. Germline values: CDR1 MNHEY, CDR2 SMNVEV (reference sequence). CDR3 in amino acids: CASSLYREMNTEAFF. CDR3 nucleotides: TGTGCCAGCAGTTTATATCGGGAAATGAACACTGAAGCTTTCTTT.

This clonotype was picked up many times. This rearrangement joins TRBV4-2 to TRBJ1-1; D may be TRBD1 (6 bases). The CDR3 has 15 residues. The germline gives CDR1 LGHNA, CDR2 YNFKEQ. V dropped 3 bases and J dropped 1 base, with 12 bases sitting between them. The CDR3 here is CASSQDSLQNTEAFF. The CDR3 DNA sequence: TGTGCCAGCAGCCAGGACAGTCTCCAGAACACTGAAGCTTTCTTT.

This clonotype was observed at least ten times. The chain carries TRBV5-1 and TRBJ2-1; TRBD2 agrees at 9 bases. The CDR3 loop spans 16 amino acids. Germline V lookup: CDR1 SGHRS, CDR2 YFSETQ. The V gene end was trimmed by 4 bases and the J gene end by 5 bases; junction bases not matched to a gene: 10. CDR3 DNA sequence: TGCGCCAGCAGCCCAACGACAGCGGGGGGAAACAATGAGCAGTTCTTC. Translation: CASSPTTAGGNNEQFF.